The clone carrying this T cell receptor (beta chain) was found a few times. Data came from immunoSEQ multiplex PCR; TCRdb stores just in-frame clones and leaves some out. There are more than 90,000 clones in the sample; over 70% occur only once, and 0.7% to 0.85% lies in the top ten. The source of the sample is a study of blood T cell repertoires in COVID-19. Trimming removed 4 bases at V and 7 bases at J, with 13 bases between. This CDR3 region has 14 residues. Germline V gene data show CDR1 as LNHNV and CDR2 as YYDKDF (reference sequence). The V call is TRBV15, the J call TRBJ1-4, with TRBD1 as a possible D gene (6 bases). Sample: peripheral blood. This TCR was sampled from a woman in her seventies with acute or convalescent COVID-19. This CDR3 is CATSKRTEGEKLFF. The CDR3 DNA is TGTGCCACCAGCAAACGGACAGAAGGTGAAAAACTGTTTTTT.